These 22 T cell receptor beta chains share one sample of origin, sequenced in a study of cytomegalovirus exposure and HLA in healthy donors. The PCR employed 60 Vbeta primers together with 13 Jbeta primers. The method was immunoSEQ multiplex PCR; TCRdb's version includes in-frame clones alone and lacks a portion of them. This sample has hundreds of thousands of clones, with almost 85% found just once. Material: PBMCs. The receptors derive from a woman aged 40 to 50 in good health and CMV-seronegative.

This rearrangement joins TRBV18 to TRBJ1-5; no reliable D call. This CDR3 spans 12 amino acids. Germline assignment: CDR1 KGHSH and CDR2 LQKENI. Trimming cost V 4 bases and J 5 bases, with 6 bases left between them. In DNA form, the CDR3 reads TGTGCCAGCTCACTCCCTGATCAGCCCCAGCATTTT. This sequence encodes CASSLPDQPQHF.

The chain has TRBV2 and TRBJ1-3; maybe TRBD1 (6 bases). The V gene lost 6 bases and the J gene lost 4 bases, with 7 bases spanning the gap. This CDR3 has 12 residues. Germline V CDR1 and CDR2: SNHLY, FYNNEI. The CDR3 sequence: CASRGAGNTIYF. CDR3 in DNA: TGTGCCAGCAGGGGGGCAGGAAACACCATATATTTT.

J is TRBJ1-2 and V is TRBV6-1; D might be TRBD1 (5 bases). The CDR3 is 14 residues long. V dropped 5 bases and J dropped 0 bases, with 10 bases sitting between them. From germline, CDR1 is MNHNS and CDR2 SASEGT. The CDR3 region is CASSQGAPNYGYTF. The CDR3 nucleotides are TGTGCCAGCAGTCAAGGGGCACCTAACTATGGCTACACCTTC.

V and J are TRBV5-1 and TRBJ2-7, with D maybe TRBD1 (5 bases). This CDR3 is built from 12 residues. Germline CDR1 SGHRS, CDR2 YFSETQ. Trimming shortened V by 7 bases and J by 5 bases, and 13 bases separated the two germline ends. CDR3 DNA sequence: TGCGCCAGCGGGGCCGGGTGGGACGAGCAGTACTTC. Its translation: CASGAGWDEQYF.

This chain joins TRBV5-1 and TRBJ2-5; TRBD1 matches at 7 bases. After removal of 2 bases from V and 4 bases from J, the junction contained 2 bases not matched to a gene. Germline CDR1 reads SGHRS; CDR2 reads YFSETQ. This CDR3 spans 13 amino acids. CDR3 bases: TGCGCCAGCAGCTTTTACAGGGGAGAGACCCAGTACTTC. Amino acids: CASSFYRGETQYF. The entire variable domain, with the rest obtained from reference TRBV5-1 and TRBJ2-5, is as follows: KAGVTQTPRYLIKTRGQQVTLSCSPISGHRSVSWYQQTPGQGLQFLFEYFSETQRNKGNFPGRFSGRQFSNSRSEMNVSTLELGDSALYLCASSFYRGETQYFGPGTRLLVL.

The count of this clone is one. This CDR3 is CASSYLGTAQETQYF. The CDR3, as DNA: TGTGCCAGCAGTTACTTAGGGACAGCCCAAGAGACCCAGTACTTC. The rearrangement links TRBV6-5 to TRBJ2-5; 7 positions agree with TRBD1. Germline-derived CDR1 and CDR2 are MNHEY and SVGAGI. V lost 1 base and J lost 1; bases outside the gene matches: 3. The CDR3 sequence is 15 residues long.

This rearrangement joins TRBV5-6 to TRBJ1-6, with D unresolved. Germline CDR1 is SGHDT and CDR2 is YYEEEE. The CDR3 contains 14 residues. Deletions cut 1 base from V and 9 bases from J, with 11 bases between. Here the CDR3 reads CASSLSGSGSPLHF. The CDR3 bases are TGTGCCAGCAGCTTGTCTGGTTCGGGTTCACCCCTCCACTTT.

This chain links TRBV6-5 with TRBJ1-2; D not resolved. This CDR3 has 13 amino acids. CDR1 is MNHEY and CDR2 is SVGAGI in the germline V gene. Deletions cut 0 bases from V and 7 bases from J, with 9 bases between. The CDR3 spells CASSYSQLSGYTF. CDR3 in DNA: TGTGCCAGCAGTTACTCTCAGTTAAGTGGCTACACCTTC.

The chain uses TRBV10-2 and TRBJ1-1, with TRBD1 identical over 8 bases. The V gene's germline CDR1 is WSHSY and CDR2 SAAADI. The CDR3 has 12 amino acids. V dropped 7 bases and J dropped 6; count of bases not matched to a gene: 4. The CDR3 loop is CASTDRGAEAFF. The CDR3 DNA follows: TGCGCCAGCACCGACAGGGGCGCTGAAGCTTTCTTT.

V gene TRBV18 combines with J gene TRBJ1-1, with D unresolved. Germline loops: CDR1 KGHSH, CDR2 LQKENI. CDR3 length: 13 amino acids. The V end was cut by 6 bases, the J end by 3 bases, with 11 bases between. The CDR3, as DNA: TGTGCCAGCTCGCCCAGCCGGGACACTGAAGCTTTCTTT. Translated, it gives CASSPSRDTEAFF.

This chain uses TRBV10-3 with TRBJ2-7, with 9 nucleotides matching TRBD2. Germline V CDR1 and CDR2: ENHRY, SYGVKD. After removal of 2 bases from V and 3 bases from J, the junction contained 5 bases not matched to a gene. CDR3 length: 15 residues. The CDR3 loop is CAISEGGGAIYEQYF. CDR3 coding DNA: TGTGCCATCAGTGAGGGCGGGGGGGCCATCTACGAGCAGTACTTC.

The V gene is TRBV28, the J gene TRBJ2-3; D not resolved. Germline V gene lookup returns CDR1 MDHEN and CDR2 SYDVKM. This CDR3 has 11 amino acids. Trimming cost V 4 bases and J 5 bases, with 4 bases left between them. This CDR3 reads CASSSKDTQYF. DNA of the CDR3: TGTGCCAGCAGTTCAAAAGATACGCAGTATTTT.

This sequence joins TRBV6-5 and TRBJ1-5; 9 bases align to TRBD1. The trim removed 10 bases at V and 6 bases at J, leaving 13 bases unmatched. The length of the CDR3 is 15 residues. Germline assignment: CDR1 MNHEY and CDR2 SVGAGI. The CDR3 nucleotides are TGTGCCACCCGCCCCTCACAGGGGGCAGGTCAGCCCCAGCATTTT. This encodes CATRPSQGAGQPQHF.

This rearrangement joins TRBV2 to TRBJ1-5; no definite D call. Germline CDR1 is SNHLY and CDR2 is FYNNEI. The V end was cut by 2 bases, the J end by 3 bases, with 11 bases between. This CDR3 has 15 amino acids. The CDR3 coding sequence is TGTGCCAGCAGTGAAATGATGGCCTCCAATCAGCCCCAGCATTTT. Translation gives CASSEMMASNQPQHF.

The chain uses TRBV15 and TRBJ1-3; D unresolved. Trimming removed 3 bases at V and 0 bases at J, with 9 bases between. The CDR3 is 15 residues long. CDR1 and CDR2 from the germline V gene are LNHNV and YYDKDF (reference sequence). The CDR3 coding sequence is TGTGCCACCAGCAGTCTTTCCCGCTCTGGAAACACCATATATTTT. Translating gives CATSSLSRSGNTIYF.

The chain combines TRBV9 with TRBJ2-5, with TRBD1 matching 7 bases. This CDR3 has 15 residues. Germline V gene sequence: CDR1 SGDLS, CDR2 YYNGEE. The V segment lost 3 bases and the J segment 1 base; nucleotides outside the gene matches: 6. CDR3 DNA: TGTGCCAGCAGCGGACAGGGTAGGGTCCAAGAGACCCAGTACTTC. This encodes CASSGQGRVQETQYF. The full variable domain, its missing parts supplied by reference TRBV9 and TRBJ2-5, is DSGVTQTPKHLITATGQRVTLRCSPRSGDLSVYWYQQSLDQGLQFLIQYYNGEERAKGNILERFSAQQFPDLHSELNLSSLELGDSALYFCASSGQGRVQETQYFGPGTRLLVL.

The rearrangement links TRBV4-2 to TRBJ2-2; D call uncertain. Germline V lookup: CDR1 LGHNA, CDR2 YNFKEQ. The CDR3 length is 15 residues. The germline V and J ends were trimmed by 0 bases and 1 base, with 6 bases remaining between them. CDR3 sequence (DNA): TGTGCCAGCAGCCAAGAAAACAGGAACACCGGGGAGCTGTTTTTT. This sequence encodes CASSQENRNTGELFF.

The V and J genes are TRBV29-1 and TRBJ1-2; perhaps TRBD1 as D (5 bases). V gave up 8 bases and J gave up 7 bases, with 20 bases separating them. The CDR3 covers 13 residues. Germline V lookup: CDR1 SQVTM, CDR2 ANQGSEA. The CDR3 DNA follows: TGCAGCCCCCCTCGCGTCAGGGCTTTTGGCTACACCTTC. As protein: CSPPRVRAFGYTF.

The rearrangement uses TRBV6-1 and TRBJ2-7; tentatively, D is TRBD2 (6 bases). The CDR3 has 11 residues. The germline V gene encodes CDR1 MNHNS and CDR2 SASEGT. Trimming removed 6 bases at V and 4 bases at J, with 7 bases between. Here the CDR3 reads CASSGGYEQYF. The CDR3, as DNA: TGTGCCAGCAGCGGGGGTTACGAGCAGTACTTC.

The chain uses TRBV11-2 and TRBJ2-7, with D possibly being TRBD2 (6 bases). CDR3 length: 16 residues. Deletions cut 1 base from V and 2 bases from J, with 15 bases between. From germline, CDR1 is SGHAT and CDR2 FQNNGV. CDR3 region: CASSLVAGGRTYEQYF. In nucleotides, the CDR3 is TGTGCCAGCAGCTTAGTCGCCGGGGGTAGAACCTACGAGCAGTACTTC.

The rearrangement uses TRBV7-6 and TRBJ1-3, with D possibly matching TRBD1 (6 bases). The germline V gene encodes CDR1 SGHVS and CDR2 FNYEAQ. The CDR3 runs 18 residues. V dropped 8 bases and J dropped 0 bases, with 23 bases sitting between them. This CDR3 reads CASGRVIRGSSSGNTIYF. CDR3 bases: TGTGCCAGCGGGAGAGTAATAAGGGGGTCAAGCTCTGGAAACACCATATATTTT.

This chain joins TRBV5-4 and TRBJ1-1, with 7 bases lining up with TRBD1. CDR1 SGHNT and CDR2 YYREEE come from the germline V gene (reference sequence). CDR3 length: 14 amino acids. V was clipped by 0 bases and J by 5 bases; unmatched bases: 4. CDR3 residues: CASSLGQGRTEAFF. The CDR3 DNA sequence: TGTGCCAGCAGCTTGGGACAGGGAAGGACTGAAGCTTTCTTT.